A single sample gave rise to the 21 T cell receptor beta chains below, sequenced in a study of blood T cells in healthy people across ages. Combining a sample-barcoded 5' primer with a J-beta primer mix, a second PCR ran for roughly 7 to 12 cycles. TCRdb re-analysed the 5' RACE reads in MiXCR, keeping a single row per CDR3 protein. The repertoire holds about 830,000 distinct CDR3 sequences, 62% seen once, with around a quarter in the top ten. The sequenced sample was blood. The receptors come from a man aged 30 to 39 in good health.

For the CDR3, the DNA is TGTGCCAGCAGCCCCGGTGTTGGGGACAATCAGCCCCAGCATTTT. It specifies CASSPGVGDNQPQHF. The genes are TRBV9 and TRBJ1-5; D unresolved. CDR1 SGDLS and CDR2 YYNGEE come from the germline V gene. The CDR3 extends over 15 amino acids. Trimming left V 4 bases short and J 3 bases short, with 14 bases between.

A few counts support this clonotype. For the CDR3, the DNA is TGTGCCACCAGCATGACTAGCGGGGCTCGACAGGACGGGGAGCTGTTTTTT. Amino acid sequence: CATSMTSGARQDGELFF. The chain links TRBV15 to TRBJ2-2, with 11 nucleotides matching TRBD2. The trim removed 4 bases at V and 7 bases at J, leaving 11 bases unmatched. Germline V gives CDR1 LNHNV, CDR2 YYDKDF (reference sequence). CDR3 length: 17 residues.

V and J are TRBV6-1 and TRBJ1-1; 9 bases are shared with TRBD1. The CDR3 length is 13 residues. The germline V gene encodes CDR1 MNHNS and CDR2 SASEGT. Trimming at V came to 5 bases and at J to 7 bases, leaving 5 bases not matched to a gene. The CDR3 bases are TGTGCCAGCAGTCGGACAGGGGAGGATGAAGCTTTCTTT. It is translated as CASSRTGEDEAFF.

J is TRBJ2-3 and V is TRBV6-2 or TRBV6-3; D is perhaps TRBD1 (6 bases). CDR1 is MNHEY and CDR2 is SVGEGT in the germline V gene. V was clipped by 2 bases and J by 5 bases, with 17 bases between them. The CDR3 covers 16 residues. In nucleotides, the CDR3 is TGTGCCAGCAGTTACATTCTCAGGGGTTCAGAAGATACGCAGTATTTT. Translated: CASSYILRGSEDTQYF.

This clonotype was seen only a few times. The V gene is TRBV5-1, the J gene TRBJ2-3; no clear D. The CDR3 has 17 amino acids. V lost 0 bases and J lost 6, with 20 bases in between. Germline CDR1 and CDR2: SGHRS and YFSETQ. The CDR3 reads CASSLADHSVSMDTQYF. CDR3 nucleotides: TGCGCCAGCAGCTTGGCGGACCACTCCGTCTCTATGGATACGCAGTATTTT.

This chain joins TRBV9 and TRBJ2-1, with D possibly matching TRBD1 (6 bases). Germline CDR1 is SGDLS and CDR2 is YYNGEE. The CDR3 runs 17 residues. With 3 bases removed from V and 4 bases from J, the gap between germline ends came to 20 bases. CDR3 DNA sequence: TGTGCCAGCAGCGCTTACAGGGATCTGCCCTCTTACAATGAGCAGTTCTTC. Residues: CASSAYRDLPSYNEQFF.

This clonotype was observed a handful of times. The rearrangement links TRBV25-1 to TRBJ2-7; no clear D gene. The CDR3 is made up of 12 amino acids. V dropped 1 base and J dropped 7 bases, with 8 bases sitting between them. Germline V lookup: CDR1 MGHDK, CDR2 SYGVNS. CDR3 in amino acids: CASSELTGEQYF. CDR3 in DNA: TGTGCCAGCAGTGAATTAACCGGGGAGCAGTACTTC.

The chain links TRBV20-1 to TRBJ2-7, with a tentative D call TRBD1 (5 bases). CDR3 length: 14 amino acids. In germline, CDR1 is DFQATT, CDR2 SNEGSKA (reference sequence). Deletions cut 0 bases from V and 0 bases from J, with 9 bases between. This CDR3 is CSARDPRDSYEQYF. The CDR3 DNA is TGCAGTGCTAGAGATCCCAGGGACTCCTACGAGCAGTACTTC.

The chain combines TRBV7-2 with TRBJ2-3; no clear D. Germline V gene sequence: CDR1 SGHTA, CDR2 FQGNSA. CDR3 size: 14 residues. V lost 4 bases and J lost 10, with 18 bases in between. CDR3 nucleotide sequence: TGTGCCAGCAGCTCTAGAGTAGCAGGAGAGTCGCAGTATTTT. Translation: CASSSRVAGESQYF.

This chain joins TRBV12-3 or TRBV12-4 and TRBJ2-5; no clear D. The CDR3 is 13 residues long. The germline V and J ends were trimmed by 5 bases and 4 bases, with 11 bases remaining between them. The CDR3 DNA sequence: TGTGCCAGCAGTGTCCTGTTCCCAGAGACCCAGTACTTC. Translating gives CASSVLFPETQYF.

The V gene is TRBV13, the J gene TRBJ1-1; D unresolved. The CDR3 has 14 residues. The V end lost 2 bases, the J end lost 0 bases, and 7 bases lay between the germline ends. The germline gives CDR1 PRHDT, CDR2 FYEKMQ (reference sequence). CDR3 protein: CASSLTYLNTEAFF. The DNA for the CDR3 is TGTGCCAGCAGCTTAACATACCTGAACACTGAAGCTTTCTTT.

J is TRBJ2-5 and V is TRBV7-9, with a possible D match to TRBD1 (6 bases). Germline V gene data show CDR1 as SEHNR and CDR2 as FQNEAQ (reference sequence). CDR3 length: 12 amino acids. The V gene lost 5 bases and the J gene lost 9 bases, with 13 bases spanning the gap. In nucleotides, the CDR3 is TGTGCCAGCAGCGCCAATGAGGGGGCCCAGTACTTC. It specifies CASSANEGAQYF.

This clonotype showed up just a few times. V is TRBV25-1 and J is TRBJ1-5; D call uncertain. This CDR3 contains 12 residues. Germline V gives CDR1 MGHDK, CDR2 SYGVNS. Between the trimmed V and J ends, which lost 5 bases and 6 bases, there was a span of 8 bases. CDR3 bases: TGTGCCAGCAGTTATACCGGTCAGCCCCAGCATTTT. It codes for CASSYTGQPQHF.

The chain uses TRBV4-2 and TRBJ2-5, with unresolved D. Deletions cut 0 bases from V and 5 bases from J, with 7 bases between. CDR3 length: 13 amino acids. Germline loops: CDR1 LGHNA, CDR2 YNFKEQ. This chain's CDR3 is CASSQDARETQYF. Written as DNA, the CDR3 is TGTGCCAGCAGCCAAGACGCTCGGGAGACCCAGTACTTC.

A remark on this clonotype: A clone one base away is much larger, so this may be a read error. This chain connects TRBV2 to TRBJ2-5; no clear D. Trimming removed 7 bases from V and 3 bases from J, with 6 bases in between. The CDR3 is 11 residues long. Germline CDR1 is SNHLY and CDR2 is FYNNEI. The CDR3 nucleotides read TGTGCCAGCACCTTCGAAGAGACCCAGTACTTC. Translated, it gives CASTFEETQYF.

V and J are TRBV6-1 and TRBJ2-7; possibly TRBD1 for D (7 bases). The germline V gene encodes CDR1 MNHNS and CDR2 SASEGT. Trimming stripped 5 bases from V and 2 bases from J, with 22 bases between. This CDR3 region has 17 residues. This chain's CDR3 is CASSPGAGQPYPYEQYF. Written as DNA, the CDR3 is TGTGCCAGCAGTCCAGGCGCGGGACAGCCTTACCCCTACGAGCAGTACTTC.

This clonotype showed up just once. This rearrangement joins TRBV21-1 to TRBJ2-1; TRBD2, as called in the table, went unchecked against the DNA. TRBV21-1 is recorded as a pseudogene. CDR3 length: 16 amino acids. CDR3 region: CASSVETSRASNEQFF. DNA for the CDR3: TGTGCCAGCAGCGTAGAGACTAGCAGGGCGTCGAATGAGCAGTTCTTC.

This clonotype appeared a single time. This sequence joins TRBV28 and TRBJ1-4; D call uncertain. V lost 2 bases to trimming and J lost 13 bases, with 11 bases between them. The CDR3 totals 12 residues. The V gene's germline CDR1 is MDHEN and CDR2 SYDVKM. DNA for the CDR3: TGTGCCAGCAGTTTAAAGGTGAACAGACTGTTTTTT. This sequence encodes CASSLKVNRLFF.

The chain combines TRBV3-1 with TRBJ2-1; TRBD1 aligns across 10 bases. Trimming took 3 bases from V and 5 from J; bases not matched to a gene: 4. The CDR3 totals 15 residues. Germline V gives CDR1 LGHDT, CDR2 YNNKEL (reference sequence). CDR3 region: CASSHRQGADNEQFF. DNA for the CDR3: TGTGCCAGCAGCCATAGACAGGGGGCGGACAATGAGCAGTTCTTC.

This chain links TRBV20-1 with TRBJ2-5; TRBD2 matches 8 bases. This CDR3 comprises 14 residues. The V segment lost 8 bases and the J segment 1 base; nucleotides outside the gene matches: 9. Germline V CDR1 and CDR2: DFQATT, SNEGSKA (reference sequence). CDR3 DNA: TGCAGTCAAAAGTACGGGACTAGCCAAGAGACCCAGTACTTC. It specifies CSQKYGTSQETQYF.

This clonotype was counted a few times. This chain connects TRBV6-6 to TRBJ2-6, with D maybe TRBD1 (5 bases). The CDR3 is made up of 15 amino acids. V dropped 7 bases and J dropped 0 bases, with 10 bases sitting between them. Germline lookup yields CDR1 MNHNY and CDR2 SVGAGI (reference sequence). This chain's CDR3 is CASTRDSSGANVLTF. The CDR3 nucleotides are TGTGCCAGCACCCGAGACAGCTCTGGGGCCAACGTCCTGACTTTC.